These 17 T cell receptor beta chains were all obtained from the same sample, sequenced in a study of T cells after yellow fever vaccination. In TCRdb, the 5' RACE reads were re-called with MiXCR into one record per CDR3 protein. The table records about 300,000 distinct CDR3 sequences, 3% to 4.5% of them present only once. The sample was PBMCs, taken 5 days after the yellow fever booster vaccination. These receptors came from a man aged 18 to 29 who received the YFV17D yellow fever vaccine.

This clonotype came up many times. Here the CDR3 DNA reads TGTGCCAGCAGCGTAGATGGGACAGCCATCTCCTACGAGCAGTACTTC. Its translation: CASSVDGTAISYEQYF. The chain carries TRBV9 and TRBJ2-7; 7 bases map to TRBD1. V gave up 0 bases and J gave up 0 bases; unmatched junction bases: 6. CDR3 length: 16 amino acids. Germline assignment: CDR1 SGDLS and CDR2 YYNGEE.

This clonotype was detected only a few times. V usage is TRBV12-3 or TRBV12-4 and J usage is TRBJ1-2; D is undetermined. V lost 3 bases and J 10 bases, leaving 12 bases between the germline ends. The CDR3 length is 12 residues. The CDR3 protein is CASSLKGRDYTF. CDR3 nucleotides: TGTGCCAGCAGTTTGAAGGGAAGGGACTACACCTTC.

This clonotype was observed a few times. This chain connects TRBV5-4 to TRBJ2-5, with 8 bases lining up with TRBD1. The ends lost 1 base at V and 6 bases at J; junction bases unmatched: 14. Germline CDR1 reads SGHNT; CDR2 reads YYREEE (reference sequence). The CDR3 extends over 17 amino acids. The CDR3 DNA reads TGTGCCAGCAGCTTGTACACACAGGGGGGCCTTATGAAGACCCAGTACTTC. It is translated as CASSLYTQGGLMKTQYF.

This rearrangement joins TRBV20-1 to TRBJ1-6; TRBD1 might be the D (6 bases). The germline gives CDR1 DFQATT, CDR2 SNEGSKA (reference sequence). The CDR3 is 12 amino acids. Between the trimmed V and J ends, which lost 5 bases and 9 bases, there was a span of 11 bases. The CDR3 DNA sequence: TGCAGTGCTTCAGTCAGGGGTTCACCCCTCCACTTT. This translates into CSASVRGSPLHF.

The chain employs TRBV5-5 and TRBJ1-3; D is ambiguous. CDR1 and CDR2 (germline): SGHKS, YYEKEE (reference sequence). The CDR3 has 16 amino acids. Trimming took 5 bases from V and 0 from J, leaving 15 bases between them. CDR3 residues: CASSPGVYDSGNTIYF. CDR3 DNA sequence: TGTGCCAGCAGTCCGGGCGTATATGACTCTGGAAACACCATATATTTT.

This clonotype was counted a few times. The chain recombines TRBV5-6 with TRBJ1-6; 9 positions agree with TRBD1. This CDR3 is built from 15 residues. CDR1 and CDR2 (germline): SGHDT, YYEEEE. After removal of 4 bases from V and 7 bases from J, the junction contained 6 bases not matched to a gene. The CDR3 loop is CASSTSGQGNSPLHF. CDR3 DNA sequence: TGTGCCAGCAGCACCTCGGGACAGGGAAATTCACCCCTCCACTTT. The whole variable domain, remainder taken from reference TRBV5-6 and TRBJ1-6, is DAGVTQSPTHLIKTRGQQVTLRCSPKSGHDTVSWYQQALGQGPQFIFQYYEEEERQRGNFPDRFSGHQFPNYSSELNVNALLLGDSALYLCASSTSGQGNSPLHFGNGTRLTVT.

This clonotype was counted ten times or more. The chain employs TRBV19 and TRBJ2-1, with TRBD2 identical over 8 bases. This CDR3 is 14 amino acids long. Trimming removed 5 bases from V and 9 bases from J; junction bases left unmatched: 9. Germline CDR1 is LNHDA and CDR2 is SQIVND (reference sequence). The CDR3 loop is CASSWRGVMGEQFF. CDR3 nucleotide sequence: TGTGCCAGTAGTTGGCGGGGGGTCATGGGTGAGCAGTTCTTC.

This clonotype has just a few counts. V usage is TRBV7-3 and J usage is TRBJ2-3; TRBD2 agrees at 11 bases. CDR3 size: 17 residues. Germline V gives CDR1 SGHTA, CDR2 FQGTGA. Germline trimming cut 2 bases from V and 6 bases from J; bases unmatched to any gene: 10. This CDR3 reads CASSLSDTSGGRDTQYF. Here the CDR3 DNA reads TGTGCCAGCAGCTTATCCGACACTAGCGGGGGCAGGGATACGCAGTATTTT.

This sequence joins TRBV5-6 and TRBJ2-7; possibly TRBD1 for D (5 bases). The CDR3 totals 13 residues. CDR1 and CDR2 (germline): SGHDT, YYEEEE. V dropped 3 bases and J dropped 1 base, with 8 bases sitting between them. Here the CDR3 reads CASSSRVSYEQYV. The CDR3 nucleotides are TGTGCCAGCAGCTCCAGGGTTTCCTACGAGCAGTACGTC.

The table lists this clonotype with many counts. Compared with germline, one end of the junction differs, possibly owing to a read error. The CDR3 loop is CASSLTGSTDTQYF. The CDR3, as DNA: TGTGCCAGCAGCTTGACAGGGAGCACAGATACGCAGTATTTT. V is TRBV5-1 and J is TRBJ2-3; 7 bases align to TRBD1. The CDR3 sequence is 14 residues long. The germline V gene has CDR1 SGHRS and CDR2 YFSETQ.

This sequence joins TRBV4-2 and TRBJ1-5, with D unresolved. With 0 bases removed from V and 2 bases from J, the gap between germline ends came to 17 bases. The germline V gene has CDR1 LGHNA and CDR2 YNFKEQ. The CDR3 loop spans 18 amino acids. CDR3 loop: CASSQDEKGLLGNQPQHF. The CDR3 nucleotides read TGTGCCAGCAGCCAAGATGAAAAGGGCTTATTAGGCAATCAGCCCCAGCATTTT.

The chain has TRBV12-3 or TRBV12-4 and TRBJ1-5, with 8 bases identical to TRBD1. J gave up 4 bases and V 2 bases, and 7 bases lay outside the gene matches. This CDR3 contains 16 residues. The CDR3 protein is CASSLKGQALNQPQHF. CDR3 bases: TGTGCCAGCAGTTTAAAGGGACAGGCCTTAAATCAGCCCCAGCATTTT.

A few counts support this clonotype. This sequence joins TRBV9 and TRBJ2-5; D remains unclear. The CDR3 has 15 amino acids. Trimming left V 0 bases short and J 4 bases short, with 13 bases between. Germline V gene lookup returns CDR1 SGDLS and CDR2 YYNGEE. The CDR3 nucleotides are TGTGCCAGCAGCGTAGGTGCAGTTGTAGGAGAGACCCAGTACTTC. Translation gives CASSVGAVVGETQYF. The whole variable domain, filled in from reference TRBV9 and TRBJ2-5, reads DSGVTQTPKHLITATGQRVTLRCSPRSGDLSVYWYQQSLDQGLQFLIQYYNGEERAKGNILERFSAQQFPDLHSELNLSSLELGDSALYFCASSVGAVVGETQYFGPGTRLLVL.

This chain uses TRBV4-1 with TRBJ1-5; possible D gene TRBD1, 5 bases. The germline CDR1 and CDR2 sequences are MGHRA and YSYEKL. CDR3 length equals 15 residues. V lost 5 bases and J lost 0, with 11 bases in between. The CDR3 loop is CASSTRQSSNQPQHF. The CDR3 DNA reads as TGCGCCAGCAGCACTCGACAGAGTAGCAATCAGCCCCAGCATTTT.

This clonotype was detected a few times. This sequence joins TRBV12-3 or TRBV12-4 and TRBJ1-1; 8 bases agree with TRBD1. The CDR3 length is 12 residues. After removal of 5 bases from V and 11 bases from J, the junction contained 7 bases not matched to a gene. CDR3 residues: CASSPPGQEAFF. CDR3 DNA: TGTGCCAGCAGTCCACCGGGACAGGAGGCTTTCTTT.

The J gene is TRBJ1-1, the V gene TRBV30; a possible D gene is TRBD1 (5 bases). Per germline, CDR1 GTSNPN and CDR2 SVGIG (reference sequence). The CDR3 has 15 amino acids. V lost 2 bases and J lost 4, with 17 bases in between. CDR3 coding DNA: TGTGCCTGGAGTACGCCCGGGACTGCATCCACTGAAGCTTTCTTT. Its translation: CAWSTPGTASTEAFF.

This clonotype was counted between two and nine times. The chain couples TRBV9 to TRBJ1-2, with D maybe TRBD1 (5 bases). V lost 0 bases, J lost 8 bases, and 14 bases lay in between. CDR3 length: 14 amino acids. Germline V lookup: CDR1 SGDLS, CDR2 YYNGEE. CDR3: CASSVDPGVGGYTF. The CDR3 DNA sequence: TGTGCCAGCAGCGTAGATCCGGGGGTCGGGGGCTACACCTTC. The full variable domain, its missing parts supplied by reference TRBV9 and TRBJ1-2, is DSGVTQTPKHLITATGQRVTLRCSPRSGDLSVYWYQQSLDQGLQFLIQYYNGEERAKGNILERFSAQQFPDLHSELNLSSLELGDSALYFCASSVDPGVGGYTFGSGTRLTVV.